The 21 T cell receptor beta chains reported below all come from one sample, sequenced in a study of OX40 agonist ivuxolimab in advanced cancers. Clones were read by immunoSEQ multiplex PCR, and TCRdb kept only the in-frame ones, dropping some. The sample has tens of thousands of clones; 82% are singletons. Sequencing was performed on CD4+ or CD8+ T cells sorted from blood, taken in a trial of the OX40 agonist ivuxolimab. The receptors originated from an adult with an advanced solid tumor such as melanoma, head and neck, liver or kidney cancer.

This chain joins TRBV7-8 and TRBJ1-1; 7 positions match TRBD1. Germline CDR1 and CDR2: SGHVS and FQNEAQ. V dropped 5 bases and J dropped 3; count of bases not matched to a gene: 12. The length of the CDR3 is 16 residues. CDR3 amino acids: CASSRRQGLLDTEAFF. The CDR3 DNA sequence: TGTGCCAGCAGCAGAAGACAGGGCCTATTGGACACTGAAGCTTTCTTT.

The chain joins TRBV2 to TRBJ2-2; the D gene is possibly TRBD2 (6 bases). The CDR3 totals 15 residues. Germline CDR1 and CDR2: SNHLY and FYNNEI. Trimming cost V 1 base and J 7 bases, with 13 bases left between them. Here the CDR3 reads CASSEVGVGGGELFF. The CDR3 bases are TGTGCCAGCAGTGAAGTCGGGGTGGGGGGCGGGGAGCTGTTTTTT.

The rearrangement links TRBV28 to TRBJ2-1; 9 nucleotides line up with TRBD2. The J segment lost 4 bases and the V segment lost 6 bases, leaving 7 bases of the junction unmatched. There are 15 residues in the CDR3. Per the germline V gene, CDR1 is MDHEN and CDR2 is SYDVKM. CDR3 sequence: CASSPSGVYYNEQFF. As DNA, the CDR3 is TGTGCCAGCAGCCCTAGCGGGGTTTATTACAATGAGCAGTTCTTC.

The J gene is TRBJ2-3, the V gene TRBV7-3; 11 bases are shared with TRBD2. Trimming took 5 bases from V and 6 from J; bases not matched to a gene: 10. The CDR3 is made up of 16 amino acids. Germline CDR1 and CDR2: SGHTA and FQGTGA. The CDR3: CASSPGTSGGMDTQYF. The CDR3 bases are TGTGCCAGCAGCCCTGGGACTAGCGGAGGTATGGATACGCAGTATTTT.

The V call is TRBV5-1, the J call TRBJ1-2; 8 positions match TRBD1. Germline loops: CDR1 SGHRS, CDR2 YFSETQ. CDR3 size: 15 residues. J gave up 2 bases and V 5 bases, and 8 bases lay outside the gene matches. The CDR3 reads CASRTGVQANYGYTF. Here the CDR3 DNA reads TGCGCCAGCAGGACAGGGGTGCAGGCGAACTATGGCTACACCTTC.

The V and J genes are TRBV7-9 and TRBJ2-7; D possibly matches TRBD1 or TRBD2 (5 bases each). In germline, CDR1 is SEHNR, CDR2 FQNEAQ (reference sequence). Trimming shortened V by 3 bases and J by 5 bases, and 17 bases separated the two germline ends. The CDR3 extends over 15 amino acids. CDR3 amino acids: CASSFTRDPGDEQYF. CDR3 nucleotide sequence: TGTGCCAGCAGCTTCACCCGGGACCCGGGCGACGAGCAGTACTTC.

The chain uses TRBV28 and TRBJ1-2; maybe TRBD1 (6 bases). The CDR3 is 16 amino acids. From germline, CDR1 is MDHEN and CDR2 SYDVKM. V lost 3 bases and J 1 base, leaving 15 bases between the germline ends. CDR3 sequence (DNA): TGTGCCAGCAGTTTTGAGGACAGTTACATTAACTATGGCTACACCTTC. Translating gives CASSFEDSYINYGYTF.

This sequence joins TRBV6-6 and TRBJ1-6; 8 nucleotides match TRBD1. Looked up from germline, CDR1 is MNHNY and CDR2 is SVGAGI (reference sequence). The CDR3 is 15 residues long. Germline trimming cut 2 bases from V and 7 bases from J; bases unmatched to any gene: 4. The CDR3 loop reads CASSYPTGENSPLHF. CDR3 coding DNA: TGTGCCAGCAGTTACCCGACAGGGGAAAATTCACCCCTCCACTTT.

This chain links TRBV27 with TRBJ2-7; weak D call: TRBD1 (5 bases). V lost 2 bases, J lost 2 bases, and 7 bases lay in between. The length of the CDR3 is 13 residues. The germline CDR1 and CDR2 sequences are MNHEY and SMNVEV (reference sequence). Here the CDR3 reads CASSLDSTYEQYF. CDR3 DNA: TGTGCCAGCAGTTTAGACAGCACCTACGAGCAGTACTTC.

V is TRBV5-4 and J is TRBJ2-6; D is unclear. Trimming stripped 1 base from V and 0 bases from J, with 11 bases between. The CDR3 runs 17 residues. CDR1 is SGHNT, CDR2 YYREEE, per germline (reference sequence). Here the CDR3 DNA reads TGTGCCAGCAGCTTGTCAGCCGGTGGCTCTGGGGCCAACGTCCTGACTTTC. Residues: CASSLSAGGSGANVLTF.

This chain uses TRBV6-5 with TRBJ1-6; perhaps TRBD1 as D (6 bases). The CDR3 sequence is 15 residues long. The V end was cut by 2 bases, the J end by 7 bases, with 12 bases between. Germline CDR1 is MNHEY and CDR2 is SVGAGI. Written as DNA, the CDR3 is TGTGCCAGCAGTTACGGTAGAGGGGGAAATTCACCCCTCCACTTT. It yields the protein CASSYGRGGNSPLHF.

The V call is TRBV10-1, the J call TRBJ2-2; D is ambiguous. Germline lookup yields CDR1 WNHNN and CDR2 SYGVQD (reference sequence). This CDR3 region has 13 residues. V was cut by 7 bases and J by 0 bases, with 6 bases left in between. DNA of the CDR3: TGCGCCAGCAAGAACCCGAACACCGGGGAGCTGTTTTTT. Translated, it gives CASKNPNTGELFF.

The chain links TRBV7-8 to TRBJ1-5; tentatively, D is TRBD1 (6 bases). CDR1 and CDR2 (germline): SGHVS, FQNEAQ. The V and J ends lost 2 bases and 5 bases respectively, with 22 bases between them. CDR3 length: 18 amino acids. CDR3 loop: CASSLLIGQSIFYQPQHF. The CDR3 nucleotides read TGTGCCAGCAGCTTATTAATTGGACAGAGCATCTTCTATCAGCCCCAGCATTTT.

The chain uses TRBV27 and TRBJ2-2; D gene ambiguous. The CDR3 has 14 residues. Looked up from germline, CDR1 is MNHEY and CDR2 is SMNVEV (reference sequence). V lost 5 bases and J 2 bases, leaving 9 bases between the germline ends. The CDR3: CASSMLSNTGELFF. CDR3 DNA sequence: TGTGCCAGCAGTATGCTCAGTAACACCGGGGAGCTGTTTTTT.

This rearrangement joins TRBV19 to TRBJ1-4; no definite D call. In germline, CDR1 is LNHDA, CDR2 SQIVND (reference sequence). The CDR3 has 14 residues. With 7 bases removed from V and 8 bases from J, the gap between germline ends came to 17 bases. The CDR3 region is CASTLRVGGEKLFF. CDR3 bases: TGTGCCAGTACTCTAAGGGTTGGCGGCGAAAAACTGTTTTTT.

The rearrangement links TRBV14 to TRBJ2-7; 7 positions match TRBD2. V dropped 4 bases and J dropped 1; count of bases not matched to a gene: 7. The CDR3 is made up of 15 amino acids. Germline V CDR1 and CDR2: SGHDN, FVKESK. The CDR3 reads CASSPAVGGSYEQYF. The CDR3 DNA follows: TGTGCCAGCAGCCCGGCGGTCGGGGGGTCCTACGAGCAGTACTTC.

CDR3: CASSLRDPGELFF. For the CDR3, the DNA is TGTGCCAGCAGCTTACGTGACCCCGGGGAGCTGTTTTTT. The chain carries TRBV11-3 and TRBJ2-2; no reliable D call. The CDR3 is 13 amino acids. Deletions cut 2 bases from V and 6 bases from J, with 7 bases between. Germline CDR1 is SGHNT and CDR2 is YENEEA.

The chain has TRBV9 and TRBJ1-1; 7 bases agree with TRBD1. This CDR3 region has 15 residues. From germline, CDR1 is SGDLS and CDR2 YYNGEE. V lost 1 base and J lost 4; bases outside the gene matches: 7. DNA for the CDR3: TGTGCCAGCAGCGTAAGCCGGACAGGAGGCACTGAAGCTTTCTTT. Its translation is CASSVSRTGGTEAFF.

The V and J genes are TRBV7-9 and TRBJ2-7, with 9 bases that match TRBD1. CDR3 length: 14 residues. Per the germline V gene, CDR1 is SEHNR and CDR2 is FQNEAQ (reference sequence). The V segment lost 6 bases and the J segment 2 bases; nucleotides outside the gene matches: 5. In DNA form, the CDR3 reads TGTGCCAGCAGGACAGGGGGAGGTACCTACGAGCAGTACTTC. Protein product: CASRTGGGTYEQYF. The whole variable domain, remainder taken from reference TRBV7-9 and TRBJ2-7, is DTGVSQNPRHKITKRGQNVTFRCDPISEHNRLYWYRQTLGQGPEFLTYFQNEAQLEKSRLLSDRFSAERPKGSFSTLEIQRTEQGDSAMYLCASRTGGGTYEQYFGPGTRLTVT.

As regards this clone: As the CDR3 is not closed by the conserved phenylalanine or tryptophan, this likely results from a read error. The chain couples TRBV7-4 to TRBJ2-7; D gene unclear. V was cut by 3 bases and J by 3 bases, with 12 bases left in between. Germline assignment: CDR1 SGHVT and CDR2 SQSDAQ. The CDR3 is 14 amino acids. For the CDR3, the DNA is TGTGCCAGCAGCTTTCATCCCCCCAACTACGAGCAGTACGCC. As protein: CASSFHPPNYEQYA.

The genes are TRBV18 and TRBJ2-7, with D unresolved. Deletions cut 3 bases from V and 2 bases from J, with 5 bases between. This CDR3 is 12 amino acids long. Germline CDR1 and CDR2: KGHSH and LQKENI. CDR3 in DNA: TGTGCCAGCTCACCGACCACCTACGAGCAGTACGTC. Encoded protein: CASSPTTYEQYV.